The 4 T cell receptor beta chains given below trace back to one sample, sequenced in a study of T cell responses to AZD1222 COVID-19 vaccine. This table comes from immunoSEQ multiplex PCR, and its TCRdb copy is limited to in-frame clones, with some not included. The sample records 150,000 to 200,000 clones, 88% being singletons. The specimen was peripheral blood, collected 28 days after the second AZD1222 dose. These TCRs come from an adult who received the AZD1222 COVID-19 vaccine.

This rearrangement joins TRBV10-1 to TRBJ2-7, with D perhaps matching TRBD1 or TRBD2 (6 bases each). The V gene's germline CDR1 is WNHNN and CDR2 SYGVQD (reference sequence). The germline V and J ends were trimmed by 2 bases and 2 bases, with 13 bases remaining between them. CDR3 length: 15 residues. CDR3 protein: CASSEARGQAYEQYF. The CDR3 DNA is TGCGCCAGCAGTGAGGCCCGGGGGCAAGCCTACGAGCAGTACTTC.

There are a few counts of this clone. This CDR3 is CASRRGGGYEQYF. The CDR3 nucleotides are TGTGCCAGCAGGCGGGGGGGCGGCTACGAGCAGTACTTC. This chain uses TRBV28 with TRBJ2-7; 9 nucleotides align to TRBD2. The CDR3 length is 13 residues. CDR1 is MDHEN, CDR2 SYDVKM, per germline. V was clipped by 6 bases and J by 3 bases; unmatched bases: 3.

The chain carries TRBV6-5 and TRBJ1-5; 7 bases are a match to TRBD1. From germline, CDR1 is MNHEY and CDR2 SVGAGI. There are 16 residues in the CDR3. V lost 2 bases, J lost 2 bases, and 6 bases stayed unmatched. This chain's CDR3 is CASSYKTGNGNQPQHF. The CDR3 coding sequence is TGTGCCAGCAGTTACAAGACAGGGAATGGCAATCAGCCCCAGCATTTT.

The chain links TRBV30 to TRBJ2-1; possibly TRBD1 for D (8 bases). CDR1 GTSNPN and CDR2 SVGIG come from the germline V gene (reference sequence). The CDR3 runs to 13 residues. Trimming stripped 2 bases from V and 7 bases from J, with 12 bases between. CDR3 in DNA: TGTGCCTGGAGTCTACAGGGGGGGAATGAGCAGTTCTTC. It specifies CAWSLQGGNEQFF.